Each of the 29 T cell receptor beta chains below was sequenced from the same sample in a study of spatial heterogeneity in lung cancer. As for time point: blood at routine non-recurrence follow-up after resection. TCRdb re-called the 5' RACE reads with MiXCR, one entry per CDR3 protein. The sample holds about 17,000 distinct CDR3 sequences; about 19% are singletons and the top ten take about 6.4%. The material sequenced was PBMCs, taken at follow-up. The receptors were gathered from a male donor with early-stage non-small cell lung cancer.

CDR3 sequence: CASSRKGGTLNTEAFF. CDR3 DNA sequence: TGCGCCAGCAGCCGAAAGGGTGGGACACTGAACACTGAAGCTTTCTTT. V is TRBV4-1 and J is TRBJ1-1; maybe TRBD1 (6 bases). The germline V gene has CDR1 MGHRA and CDR2 YSYEKL. V was cut by 4 bases and J by 0 bases, with 15 bases left in between. This CDR3 is 16 amino acids long.

This clonotype was counted between two and nine times. The chain employs TRBV5-1 and TRBJ2-7, with D possibly TRBD1 on 6 matching bases. The germline gives CDR1 SGHRS, CDR2 YFSETQ. The V end lost 1 base, the J end lost 2 bases, and 10 bases lay between the germline ends. CDR3 length: 14 amino acids. The CDR3 loop is CASSLTGTTYEQYF. Here the CDR3 DNA reads TGCGCCAGCAGCTTGACAGGGACCACCTACGAGCAGTACTTC.

The chain has TRBV28 and TRBJ2-7; D not resolved. Trimming removed 6 bases from V and 5 bases from J, with 20 bases in between. This CDR3 spans 15 amino acids. From germline, CDR1 is MDHEN and CDR2 SYDVKM. The CDR3: CASSPPAPGLHEQYF. CDR3 nucleotides: TGTGCCAGCAGCCCCCCCGCCCCAGGTTTGCACGAGCAGTACTTC.

This clonotype was detected once. V is TRBV7-9 and J is TRBJ2-3; 10 positions match TRBD1. The CDR3 has 16 residues. Germline V CDR1 and CDR2: SEHNR, FQNEAQ (reference sequence). V shed 2 bases, J shed 7 bases, and the junction held 9 bases outside the gene matches. Written as DNA, the CDR3 is TGTGCCAGCAGCTTACTAACGACAGGGGGCGTGAATACGCAGTATTTT. The encoded protein is CASSLLTTGGVNTQYF.

With regard to this clonotype: This could be a read error, since a much larger clone is one nucleotide away. CDR3 nucleotides: TGTGCCATCGGTGAGTCTGAGACCCAGTACTTC. Its translation: CAIGESETQYF. This chain joins TRBV10-3 and TRBJ2-5; D remains ambiguous. CDR1 is ENHRY, CDR2 SYGVKD, per germline. CDR3 length: 11 amino acids.

This clonotype counts as medium-sized (0.01 to 0.1%). The V and J genes are TRBV5-5 and TRBJ2-3, with D unclear. The CDR3 runs 14 residues. Germline V gene lookup returns CDR1 SGHKS and CDR2 YYEKEE (reference sequence). V gave up 4 bases and J gave up 0 bases, with 9 bases separating them. CDR3 sequence (DNA): TGTGCCAGCAGCCCAGCACCTAGCACAGATACGCAGTATTTT. Residues: CASSPAPSTDTQYF.

This clonotype is classed as medium-sized. The chain carries TRBV6-2 or TRBV6-3 and TRBJ2-6; the D gene is possibly TRBD2 (6 bases). The germline V gene has CDR1 MNHEY and CDR2 SVGEGT. The V end was cut by 8 bases, the J end by 0 bases, with 8 bases between. This CDR3 is built from 14 residues. The DNA for the CDR3 is TGTGCCAGCTCCGGGAGCTCTGGGGCCAACGTCCTGACTTTC. It yields the protein CASSGSSGANVLTF.

This clonotype was counted only a few times. V usage is TRBV4-3 and J usage is TRBJ1-1; D gene unclear. The germline gives CDR1 LGHNA, CDR2 YSLEER. The CDR3 length is 14 residues. The germline V and J ends were trimmed by 0 bases and 6 bases, with 11 bases remaining between them. The CDR3 is CASSQESGQAEAFF. The CDR3 coding sequence is TGCGCCAGCAGCCAAGAGAGTGGGCAGGCTGAAGCTTTCTTT.

In its sample, this clonotype was seen many times. The CDR3 bases are TGTGCCAGCAGGTACTTACTAGCGGGGGGGCCAGAAGAGACCCAGTACTTC. It yields the protein CASRYLLAGGPEETQYF. The chain couples TRBV3-1 to TRBJ2-5; 13 positions agree with TRBD2. V trimming: 6 bases; J trimming: 3 bases; junction bases outside the gene matches: 10. There are 17 residues in the CDR3. CDR1 and CDR2 from the germline V gene are LGHDT and YNNKEL (reference sequence).

This clonotype was counted once. CDR3 region: CASSDRMTDTQYF. CDR3 coding DNA: TGCGCCAGCAGTGATAGGATGACAGATACGCAGTATTTT. This chain joins TRBV10-1 and TRBJ2-3; D unclear. Germline V gene sequence: CDR1 WNHNN, CDR2 SYGVQD (reference sequence). The CDR3 length is 13 residues. The V gene lost 3 bases and the J gene lost 3 bases, with 7 bases spanning the gap.

This clonotype appeared a few times. V gene TRBV2 combines with J gene TRBJ2-5; D is undetermined. This CDR3 comprises 12 residues. Per germline, CDR1 SNHLY and CDR2 FYNNEI. V dropped 7 bases and J dropped 5 bases, with 11 bases sitting between them. CDR3 nucleotide sequence: TGTGCCAGCATGGGTAATGAGGAGACCCAGTACTTC. Its translation: CASMGNEETQYF. Filled out from reference TRBV2 and TRBJ2-5, the complete variable domain reads EPEVTQTPSHQVTQMGQEVILRCVPISNHLYFYWYRQILGQKVEFLVSFYNNEISEKSEIFDDQFSVERPDGSNFTLKIRSTKLEDSAMYFCASMGNEETQYFGPGTRLLVL.

This clonotype qualifies as medium-sized. The rearrangement uses TRBV7-2 and TRBJ2-7; maybe TRBD2 (5 bases). The germline CDR1 and CDR2 sequences are SGHTA and FQGNSA. CDR3 length: 14 residues. The germline V and J ends were trimmed by 5 bases and 0 bases, with 11 bases remaining between them. Written as DNA, the CDR3 is TGTGCCAGCAGCCCGAGGGCCGACTCCTACGAGCAGTACTTC. Protein product: CASSPRADSYEQYF.

At least ten counts were recorded for this clonotype. V is TRBV5-1 and J is TRBJ2-5; 8 nucleotides line up with TRBD1. Germline-derived CDR1 and CDR2 are SGHRS and YFSETQ. Trimming removed 0 bases from V and 2 bases from J; junction bases left unmatched: 9. The CDR3 is 17 amino acids. The CDR3: CASSLAAPRTGQETQYF. The CDR3 DNA follows: TGCGCCAGCAGCTTGGCAGCCCCCAGGACAGGGCAAGAGACCCAGTACTTC. The full variable domain, completed using reference TRBV5-1 and TRBJ2-5, is KAGVTQTPRYLIKTRGQQVTLSCSPISGHRSVSWYQQTPGQGLQFLFEYFSETQRNKGNFPGRFSGRQFSNSRSEMNVSTLELGDSALYLCASSLAAPRTGQETQYFGPGTRLLVL.

This clonotype has ten or more counts. The junction departs from the called germline gene at one end, perhaps through a read error. This chain links TRBV2 with TRBJ1-3, with a possible D match to TRBD1 (6 bases). This CDR3 is 11 amino acids long. Germline V gene data show CDR1 as SNHLY and CDR2 as FYNNEI. The CDR3 DNA reads as TGTGCCAGCAGCGCTCGCAGGGGTCTAGATTTT. Amino acid sequence: CASSARRGLDF. The whole variable domain, filled in from reference TRBV2 and TRBJ1-3, reads EPEVTQTPSHQVTQMGQEVILRCVPISNHLYFYWYRQILGQKVEFLVSFYNNEISEKSEIFDDQFSVERPDGSNFTLKIRSTKLEDSAMYFCASSARRGLDFGEGSWLTVV.

By sample fraction, this clonotype is medium-sized (0.01 to 0.1%). V and J are TRBV19 and TRBJ2-3, with TRBD2 matching 7 bases. J gave up 1 base and V 2 bases, and 3 bases lay outside the gene matches. The CDR3 has 15 residues. CDR1 and CDR2 (germline): LNHDA, SQIVND (reference sequence). The CDR3: CASSIRRGGTDTQYF. The CDR3 DNA follows: TGTGCCAGTAGTATACGCCGGGGGGGCACAGATACGCAGTATTTT. Full variable domain (rest looked up from reference TRBV19 and TRBJ2-3): DGGITQSPKYLFRKEGQNVTLSCEQNLNHDAMYWYRQDPGQGLRLIYYSQIVNDFQKGDIAEGYSVSREKKESFPLTVTSAQKNPTAFYLCASSIRRGGTDTQYFGPGTRLTVL.

The rearrangement links TRBV6-2 or TRBV6-3 to TRBJ1-1; D is unresolved. The CDR3 spans 13 residues. In germline, CDR1 is MNHEY, CDR2 SVGEGT. V shed 4 bases and J shed 5 bases, with 11 bases lying between them. The CDR3 region is CASSSTRWTEAFF. The CDR3 DNA reads as TGTGCCAGCAGTTCGACGCGATGGACTGAAGCTTTCTTT.

This clonotype is labeled as medium-sized. The gene calls are TRBV7-8 and TRBJ2-7, with D perhaps matching TRBD2 (7 bases). This CDR3 region has 16 residues. CDR1 is SGHVS and CDR2 is FQNEAQ in the germline V gene. Trimming cost V 5 bases and J 1 base, with 18 bases left between them. The CDR3 loop is CASSLTGAAGSYEQYF. The CDR3 DNA sequence: TGTGCCAGCAGCCTGACGGGGGCAGCGGGATCCTACGAGCAGTACTTC.

This clonotype occurred many times. The chain recombines TRBV5-1 with TRBJ1-1; a weak D match, TRBD1 (6 bases). The CDR3 sequence is 15 residues long. The germline gives CDR1 SGHRS, CDR2 YFSETQ. The V end was cut by 2 bases, the J end by 0 bases, with 11 bases between. The CDR3 reads CASSFTGKMNTEAFF. CDR3 in DNA: TGCGCCAGCAGCTTTACAGGGAAAATGAACACTGAAGCTTTCTTT.

The rearrangement links TRBV30 to TRBJ2-3; D is ambiguous. The V gene's germline CDR1 is GTSNPN and CDR2 SVGIG (reference sequence). V was clipped by 2 bases and J by 3 bases, with 6 bases between them. The CDR3 runs 12 residues. The CDR3 loop reads CAWSSATDTQYF. As DNA, the CDR3 is TGTGCCTGGAGTTCCGCTACAGATACGCAGTATTTT. Complete variable domain (other parts from reference TRBV30 and TRBJ2-3): SQTIHQWPATLVQPVGSPLSLECTVEGTSNPNLYWYRQAAGRGLQLLFYSVGIGQISSEVPQNLSASRPQDRQFILSSKKLLLSDSGFYLCAWSSATDTQYFGPGTRLTVL.

The chain has TRBV20-1 and TRBJ1-1; D may be TRBD1 (5 bases). CDR1 is DFQATT, CDR2 SNEGSKA, per germline (reference sequence). The CDR3 runs 14 residues. V lost 0 bases and J lost 6, with 14 bases in between. CDR3 nucleotide sequence: TGCAGTGCTAGAGATTGGCAGGGAGCGCCTGAAGCTTTCTTT. It translates to CSARDWQGAPEAFF.

This clonotype was picked up many times. The rearrangement links TRBV3-1 to TRBJ2-7, with 7 nucleotides matching TRBD2. This CDR3 spans 12 amino acids. V lost 4 bases and J lost 6; bases outside the gene matches: 3. Per germline, CDR1 LGHDT and CDR2 YNNKEL (reference sequence). The CDR3, as DNA: TGTGCCAGCAGCCGCGGGGGAGTCGAGCAGTACTTC. Amino acids: CASSRGGVEQYF.

A word on this clonotype: A much larger clone lies a single base off, so this may be a read error. This chain connects TRBV11-1 to TRBJ2-3; unclear D gene. Trimming left V 1 base short and J 6 bases short, with 11 bases between. The CDR3 sequence is 14 residues long. Germline V gene data show CDR1 as SGHAT and CDR2 as FQDESV (reference sequence). For the CDR3, the DNA is TGTGCCAGCAGCTTAGTGACAAGCAGGGATACGCAGTATTTT. As protein: CASSLVTSRDTQYF. Using reference TRBV11-1 and TRBJ2-3 for the parts outside the CDR3, the full variable domain is EAEVAQSPRYKITEKSQAVAFWCDPISGHATLYWYRQILGQGPELLVQFQDESVVDDSQLPKDRFSAERLKGVDSTLKIQPAELGDSAMYLCASSLVTSRDTQYFGPGTRLTVL.

The chain employs TRBV6-5 and TRBJ2-5; tentatively, D is TRBD2 (6 bases). Looked up from germline, CDR1 is MNHEY and CDR2 is SVGAGI. The ends were cut back, 6 bases at V and 5 bases at J, with 16 bases in the middle. The CDR3 spans 14 residues. CDR3: CASSPLEGGETQYF. CDR3 sequence (DNA): TGTGCCAGCAGCCCCCTGGAAGGAGGGGAGACCCAGTACTTC.

This chain connects TRBV4-1 to TRBJ2-1; no reliable D call. CDR3 length: 13 residues. The V and J ends lost 3 bases and 4 bases respectively, with 7 bases between them. Germline V gives CDR1 MGHRA, CDR2 YSYEKL. CDR3 bases: TGCGCCAGCAGCCAGGCTTCGTACAATGAGCAGTTCTTC. Encoded protein: CASSQASYNEQFF.

The sample holds many counts of this clonotype. The chain joins TRBV11-2 to TRBJ2-5, with a tentative D call TRBD2 (5 bases). CDR3 length: 12 amino acids. Looked up from germline, CDR1 is SGHAT and CDR2 is FQNNGV. V lost 4 bases to trimming and J lost 9 bases, with 12 bases between them. The CDR3 sequence: CASSYSEGSQYF. The CDR3 nucleotides are TGTGCCAGCAGCTATAGCGAGGGTTCCCAGTACTTC.

By frequency in the sample, this clonotype is medium-sized. This chain uses TRBV20-1 with TRBJ1-1, with TRBD1 matching over 7 bases. The CDR3 is 14 residues long. Losses at the gene ends were 3 bases for V and 1 base for J; bases not matched to a gene: 5. The germline gives CDR1 DFQATT, CDR2 SNEGSKA (reference sequence). As DNA, the CDR3 is TGCAGTGCTAGGGACCGGACAGGGAACACTGAAGCTTTCTTT. This sequence encodes CSARDRTGNTEAFF.

This clonotype has at least ten counts. The gene calls are TRBV3-1 and TRBJ1-5; D gene unclear. CDR3 length: 13 amino acids. CDR1 LGHDT and CDR2 YNNKEL come from the germline V gene (reference sequence). The ends were cut back, 4 bases at V and 6 bases at J, with 10 bases in the middle. Here the CDR3 reads CASSLEPGQPQHF. The CDR3 nucleotides read TGTGCCAGCAGCCTCGAACCGGGTCAGCCCCAGCATTTT. The whole variable domain, remainder taken from reference TRBV3-1 and TRBJ1-5, is DTAVSQTPKYLVTQMGNDKSIKCEQNLGHDTMYWYKQDSKKFLKIMFSYNNKELIINETVPNRFSPKSPDKAHLNLHINSLELGDSAVYFCASSLEPGQPQHFGDGTRLSIL.

This clonotype ranks as medium-sized (0.01 to 0.1%). V is TRBV18 and J is TRBJ2-7, with 9 bases identical to TRBD1. V was clipped by 1 base and J by 2 bases; unmatched bases: 0. The CDR3 loop spans 14 amino acids. Germline values: CDR1 KGHSH, CDR2 LQKENI. CDR3 in amino acids: CASSPRQGAYEQYF. The CDR3 bases are TGTGCCAGCTCACCACGACAGGGGGCCTACGAGCAGTACTTC.

This clonotype qualifies as medium-sized. The gene calls are TRBV6-5 and TRBJ2-7; 7 positions match TRBD1. J gave up 0 bases and V 5 bases, and 13 bases lay outside the gene matches. CDR1 is MNHEY and CDR2 is SVGAGI in the germline V gene. This CDR3 region has 17 residues. CDR3 in DNA: TGTGCCAGCAGTGCACATCGGATCCGGGACAGCTCCTACGAGCAGTACTTC. Translation: CASSAHRIRDSSYEQYF.